A single sample is the source of the 13 T cell receptor beta chains below, sequenced in a study of OX40 agonist ivuxolimab in advanced cancers. Some clones are missing from TCRdb's copy, which holds only in-frame ones; the method was immunoSEQ multiplex PCR. The data show about 50,000 clones, about three quarters seen once. Sequencing used CD4+ or CD8+ T cells sorted from blood, obtained in a trial of the OX40 agonist ivuxolimab. The source of these receptors is an adult with an advanced solid tumor such as melanoma, head and neck, liver or kidney cancer.

The chain couples TRBV30 to TRBJ1-6; D is possibly TRBD1 (5 bases). Trimming pared 1 base from V and 10 bases from J, leaving 8 bases between. CDR3 length: 12 amino acids. Germline lookup yields CDR1 GTSNPN and CDR2 SVGIG (reference sequence). The CDR3 region has the DNA TGTGCCTGGAGTGGAGGGGAATCACCCCTCCACTTT. This gives the protein CAWSGGESPLHF.

The genes are TRBV15 and TRBJ1-2; TRBD1 is a possible D gene (6 bases). V lost 3 bases and J lost 3, with 14 bases in between. The CDR3 is 15 amino acids. Germline lookup yields CDR1 LNHNV and CDR2 YYDKDF (reference sequence). CDR3 DNA: TGTGCCACCAGCAGCAGACAGGAGATATACTATGGCTACACCTTC. As protein: CATSSRQEIYYGYTF.

The chain recombines TRBV7-9 with TRBJ1-4; D is possibly TRBD1 (6 bases). The V end was cut by 2 bases, the J end by 7 bases, with 8 bases between. Looked up from germline, CDR1 is SEHNR and CDR2 is FQNEAQ (reference sequence). The CDR3 consists of 13 residues. Here the CDR3 DNA reads TGTGCCAGCAGCTTACAACAGGGTGAAAAACTGTTTTTT. It translates to CASSLQQGEKLFF.

CDR3 residues: CASLFGTDINEQFF. The CDR3 nucleotides read TGTGCCAGTCTTTTCGGGACCGATATAAATGAGCAGTTCTTC. The gene calls are TRBV2 and TRBJ2-1; D is perhaps TRBD1 or TRBD2 (5 bases each). The CDR3 has 14 residues. The V and J ends lost 9 bases and 7 bases respectively, with 19 bases between them. CDR1 and CDR2 (germline): SNHLY, FYNNEI.

This chain uses TRBV14 with TRBJ1-2; D is possibly TRBD1 (6 bases). Trimming left V 3 bases short and J 7 bases short, with 9 bases between. Germline V gives CDR1 SGHDN, CDR2 FVKESK. The CDR3 contains 12 residues. The DNA of the CDR3 is TGTGCCAGCAGCCAGGGGGCTCGTGGCTACACCTTC. Translating gives CASSQGARGYTF.

V and J are TRBV9 and TRBJ2-7; 10 bases line up with TRBD2. The germline gives CDR1 SGDLS, CDR2 YYNGEE. V shed 4 bases and J 1 base; nucleotides not matched to a gene: 5. The CDR3 loop spans 15 amino acids. DNA for the CDR3: TGTGCCAGCAGCCCCAGGACTAGCGGTTCCTACGAGCAGTACTTC. It encodes CASSPRTSGSYEQYF.

V is TRBV19 and J is TRBJ1-2, with a weak D call TRBD1 (6 bases). Germline loops: CDR1 LNHDA, CDR2 SQIVND (reference sequence). CDR3 length: 12 amino acids. V was cut by 6 bases and J by 4 bases, with 9 bases left in between. Here the CDR3 reads CASRTGFYGYTF. In nucleotides, the CDR3 is TGTGCCAGTAGGACAGGCTTCTATGGCTACACCTTC.

The chain couples TRBV6-5 to TRBJ1-1; D is ambiguous. Germline V gene lookup returns CDR1 MNHEY and CDR2 SVGAGI. The CDR3 covers 14 residues. V lost 0 bases to trimming and J lost 7 bases, with 12 bases between them. CDR3 DNA: TGTGCCAGCAGTTACTCGATTAGGGATGGTGAAGCTTTCTTT. Translated, it gives CASSYSIRDGEAFF.

This chain uses TRBV5-4 with TRBJ1-1; a weak D match, TRBD1 (6 bases). From germline, CDR1 is SGHNT and CDR2 YYREEE (reference sequence). Trimming took off 5 bases at V and 1 base at J, with 9 bases between the two ends. The CDR3 consists of 13 residues. The CDR3 loop is CASRLRGNTEAFF. CDR3 DNA: TGTGCCAGCAGGCTCAGGGGGAACACTGAAGCTTTCTTT.

This sequence joins TRBV19 and TRBJ2-7, with 7 bases aligning to TRBD2. The germline V gene has CDR1 LNHDA and CDR2 SQIVND (reference sequence). This CDR3 contains 13 residues. The ends lost 5 bases at V and 7 bases at J; junction bases unmatched: 8. The CDR3 here is CASSWRELSEQYF. CDR3 in DNA: TGTGCCAGTAGTTGGCGGGAGTTGAGTGAGCAGTACTTC.

This clone occurred once. J is TRBJ1-1 and V is TRBV4-1; D remains ambiguous. The V end was cut by 5 bases, the J end by 0 bases, with 10 bases between. Germline values: CDR1 MGHRA, CDR2 YSYEKL. The CDR3 runs 14 residues. The CDR3 reads CASSWLAVNTEAFF. In nucleotides, the CDR3 is TGCGCCAGCAGCTGGCTCGCGGTGAACACTGAAGCTTTCTTT.

The gene calls are TRBV7-9 and TRBJ1-1; tentatively, D is TRBD1 (5 bases). The germline V gene encodes CDR1 SEHNR and CDR2 FQNEAQ (reference sequence). V was trimmed by 5 bases and J by 2 bases, leaving 15 bases between them. The CDR3 sequence is 15 residues long. The DNA of the CDR3 is TGTGCCAGCAGCCCCTGGGGGGTGAGTAACACTGAAGCTTTCTTT. Its translation: CASSPWGVSNTEAFF.

The rearrangement links TRBV4-3 to TRBJ2-1; D not certain. Between the trimmed V and J ends, which lost 0 bases and 4 bases, there was a span of 16 bases. The CDR3 sequence is 17 residues long. The germline gives CDR1 LGHNA, CDR2 YSLEER. In DNA form, the CDR3 reads TGCGCCAGCAGCCAAGATCCCCCAGCAGCGAGATACAATGAGCAGTTCTTC. Translated, it gives CASSQDPPAARYNEQFF.